This entry describes one TCR beta chain. Its antigen remains unknown. The data were taken from a study of identifying expanded T cells in peripheral blood. General observations from the study: Differentially abundant clones: roughly 1.2 between replicates, roughly 16 at two to three weeks, less than 20 at four. Clone count variance between approximately two-week samples rose with total template count.

Clones were sequenced by immunoSEQ multiplex PCR, and TCRdb holds only the in-frame ones, with some missing. The sample lists about 100,000 clones; approximately 90% were seen once. V lost 8 bases and J lost 7, with 15 bases in between. This CDR3 spans 12 amino acids. Germline values: CDR1 GTSNPN, CDR2 SVGIG (reference sequence). During the collection period, no donor immune events like infections were recorded. The clonotype was recovered from a person aged 18 to 70 in good health. Sample: blood. The V gene is TRBV30, the J gene TRBJ2-1; weak D call: TRBD2 (5 bases). The chain's CDR3 is CAGIGLTNEQFF. The CDR3 DNA sequence: TGTGCCGGGATAGGACTCACTAATGAGCAGTTCTTC.